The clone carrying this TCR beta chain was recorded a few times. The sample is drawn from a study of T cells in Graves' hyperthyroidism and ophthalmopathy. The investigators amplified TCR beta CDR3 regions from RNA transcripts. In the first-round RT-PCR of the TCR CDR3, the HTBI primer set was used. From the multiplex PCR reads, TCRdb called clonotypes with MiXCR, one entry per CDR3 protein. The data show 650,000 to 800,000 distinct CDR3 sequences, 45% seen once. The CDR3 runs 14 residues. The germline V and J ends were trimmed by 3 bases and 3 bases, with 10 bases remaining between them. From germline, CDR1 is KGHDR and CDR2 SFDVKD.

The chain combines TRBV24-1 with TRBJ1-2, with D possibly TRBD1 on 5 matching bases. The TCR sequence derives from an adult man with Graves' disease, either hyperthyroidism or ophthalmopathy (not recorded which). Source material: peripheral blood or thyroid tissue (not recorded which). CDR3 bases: TGTGCCACCAGTGATCCGACAGCGGACTATGGCTACACCTTC. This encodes CATSDPTADYGYTF.